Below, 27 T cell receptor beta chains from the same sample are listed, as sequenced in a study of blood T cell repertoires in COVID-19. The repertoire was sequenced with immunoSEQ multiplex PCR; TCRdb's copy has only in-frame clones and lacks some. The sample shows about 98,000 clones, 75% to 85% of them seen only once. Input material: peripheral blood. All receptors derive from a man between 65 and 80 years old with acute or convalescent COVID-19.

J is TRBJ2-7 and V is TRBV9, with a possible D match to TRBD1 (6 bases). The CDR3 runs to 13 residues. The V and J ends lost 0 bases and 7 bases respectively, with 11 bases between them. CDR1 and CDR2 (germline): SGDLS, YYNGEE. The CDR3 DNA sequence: TGTGCCAGCAGCGTAGTAGGGGGTGGGGAGCAGTACTTC. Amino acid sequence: CASSVVGGGEQYF. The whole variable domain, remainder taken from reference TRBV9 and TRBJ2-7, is DSGVTQTPKHLITATGQRVTLRCSPRSGDLSVYWYQQSLDQGLQFLIQYYNGEERAKGNILERFSAQQFPDLHSELNLSSLELGDSALYFCASSVVGGGEQYFGPGTRLTVT.

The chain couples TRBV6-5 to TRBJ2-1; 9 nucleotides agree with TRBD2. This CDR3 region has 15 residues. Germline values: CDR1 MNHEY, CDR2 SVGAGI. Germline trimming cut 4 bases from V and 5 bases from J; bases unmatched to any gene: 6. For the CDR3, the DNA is TGTGCCAGCAGTTTACCTAGCGGGAACAACAATGAGCAGTTCTTC. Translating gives CASSLPSGNNNEQFF.

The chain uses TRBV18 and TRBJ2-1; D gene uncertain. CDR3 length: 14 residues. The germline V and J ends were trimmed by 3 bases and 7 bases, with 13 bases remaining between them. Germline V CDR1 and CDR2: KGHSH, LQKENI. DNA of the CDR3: TGTGCCAGCTCACCTGATTTAGCTTGGAATGAGCAGTTCTTC. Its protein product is CASSPDLAWNEQFF. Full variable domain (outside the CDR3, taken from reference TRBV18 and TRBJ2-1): NAGVMQNPRHLVRRRGQEARLRCSPMKGHSHVYWYRQLPEEGLKFMVYLQKENIIDESGMPKERFSAEFPKEGPSILRIQQVVRGDSAAYFCASSPDLAWNEQFFGPGTRLTVL.

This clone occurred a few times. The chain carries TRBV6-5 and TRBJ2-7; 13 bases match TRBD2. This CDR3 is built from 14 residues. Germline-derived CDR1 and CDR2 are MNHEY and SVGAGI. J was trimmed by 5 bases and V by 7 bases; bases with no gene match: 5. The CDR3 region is CASNGLAGDDEQYF. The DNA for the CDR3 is TGTGCCAGCAACGGACTAGCGGGAGATGACGAGCAGTACTTC.

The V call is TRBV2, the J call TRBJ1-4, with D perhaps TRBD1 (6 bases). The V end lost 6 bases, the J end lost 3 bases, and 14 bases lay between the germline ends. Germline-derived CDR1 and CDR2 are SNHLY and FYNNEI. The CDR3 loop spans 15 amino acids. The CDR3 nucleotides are TGTGCCAGCAGCGTCTTCGGGACACCTAATGAAAAACTGTTTTTT. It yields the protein CASSVFGTPNEKLFF.

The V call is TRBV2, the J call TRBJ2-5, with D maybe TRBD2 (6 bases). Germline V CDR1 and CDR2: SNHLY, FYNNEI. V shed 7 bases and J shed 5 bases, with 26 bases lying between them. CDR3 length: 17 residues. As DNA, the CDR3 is TGTGCCAGCACCCCCTCGCTCGGGAGAAGTCTGCGGGAGACCCAGTACTTC. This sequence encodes CASTPSLGRSLRETQYF.

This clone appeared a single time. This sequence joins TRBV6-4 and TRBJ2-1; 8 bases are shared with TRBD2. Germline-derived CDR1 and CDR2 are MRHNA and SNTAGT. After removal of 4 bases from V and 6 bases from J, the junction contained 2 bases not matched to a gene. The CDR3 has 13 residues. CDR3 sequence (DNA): TGTGCCAGCAGTGCTACTAGCGGCAATGAGCAGTTCTTC. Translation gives CASSATSGNEQFF.

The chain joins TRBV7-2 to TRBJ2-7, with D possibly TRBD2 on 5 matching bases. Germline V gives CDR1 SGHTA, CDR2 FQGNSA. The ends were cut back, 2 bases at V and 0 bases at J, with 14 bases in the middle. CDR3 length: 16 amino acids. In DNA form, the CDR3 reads TGTGCCAGCAGCTTACCCCCTTGGAGCGGCTCCTACGAGCAGTACTTC. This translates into CASSLPPWSGSYEQYF.

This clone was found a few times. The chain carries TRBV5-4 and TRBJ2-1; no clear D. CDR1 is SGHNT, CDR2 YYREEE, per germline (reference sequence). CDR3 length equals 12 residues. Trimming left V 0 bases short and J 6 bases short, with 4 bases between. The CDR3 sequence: CASSLGSNEQFF. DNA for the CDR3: TGTGCCAGCAGCTTGGGGAGCAATGAGCAGTTCTTC.

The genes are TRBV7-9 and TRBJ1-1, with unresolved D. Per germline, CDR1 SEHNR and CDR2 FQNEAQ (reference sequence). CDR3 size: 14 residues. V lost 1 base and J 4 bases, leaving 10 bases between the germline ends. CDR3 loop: CASSLVGIFTEAFF. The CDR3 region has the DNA TGTGCCAGCAGCTTAGTTGGCATTTTCACTGAAGCTTTCTTT. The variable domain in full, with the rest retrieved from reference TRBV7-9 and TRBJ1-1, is DTGVSQNPRHKITKRGQNVTFRCDPISEHNRLYWYRQTLGQGPEFLTYFQNEAQLEKSRLLSDRFSAERPKGSFSTLEIQRTEQGDSAMYLCASSLVGIFTEAFFGQGTRLTVV.

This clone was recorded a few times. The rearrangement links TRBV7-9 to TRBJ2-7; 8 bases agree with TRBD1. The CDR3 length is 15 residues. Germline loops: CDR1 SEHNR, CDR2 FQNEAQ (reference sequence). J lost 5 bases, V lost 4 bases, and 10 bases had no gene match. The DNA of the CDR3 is TGTGCCAGCAGCTCTCAGGGGGCTTCGGGCCACGAGCAGTACTTC. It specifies CASSSQGASGHEQYF.

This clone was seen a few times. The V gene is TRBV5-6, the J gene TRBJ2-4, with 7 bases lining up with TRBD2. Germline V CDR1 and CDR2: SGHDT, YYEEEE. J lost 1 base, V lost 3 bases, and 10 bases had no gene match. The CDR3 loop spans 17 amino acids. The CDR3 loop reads CASSSPQRDGAKNIQYF. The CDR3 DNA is TGTGCCAGCAGCTCCCCCCAGCGGGACGGGGCCAAAAACATTCAGTACTTC.

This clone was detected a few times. CDR3 residues: CASTSDRPSLHGYTF. CDR3 DNA: TGTGCCAGCACCTCTGACAGACCGTCCCTCCATGGCTACACCTTC. J is TRBJ1-2 and V is TRBV6-5; perhaps TRBD1 as D (5 bases). V was cut by 7 bases and J by 6 bases, with 21 bases left in between. CDR3 length: 15 residues. Germline lookup yields CDR1 MNHEY and CDR2 SVGAGI.

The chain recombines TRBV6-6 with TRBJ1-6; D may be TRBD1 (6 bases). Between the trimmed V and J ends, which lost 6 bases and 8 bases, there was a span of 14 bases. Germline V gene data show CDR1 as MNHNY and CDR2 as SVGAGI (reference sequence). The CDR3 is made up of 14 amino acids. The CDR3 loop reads CASRTWEGDSPLHF. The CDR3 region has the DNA TGTGCCAGCAGAACATGGGAGGGGGATTCACCCCTCCACTTT.

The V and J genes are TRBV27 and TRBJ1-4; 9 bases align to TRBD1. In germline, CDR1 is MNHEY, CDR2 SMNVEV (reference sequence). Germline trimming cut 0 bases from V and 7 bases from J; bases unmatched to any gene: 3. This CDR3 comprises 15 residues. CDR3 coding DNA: TGTGCCAGCAGTTTATCGACAGGGGGACCTGAAAAACTGTTTTTT. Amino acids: CASSLSTGGPEKLFF. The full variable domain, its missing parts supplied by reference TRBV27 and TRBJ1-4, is EAQVTQNPRYLITVTGKKLTVTCSQNMNHEYMSWYRQDPGLGLRQIYYSMNVEVTDKGDVPEGYKVSRKEKRNFPLILESPSPNQTSLYFCASSLSTGGPEKLFFGSGTQLSVL.

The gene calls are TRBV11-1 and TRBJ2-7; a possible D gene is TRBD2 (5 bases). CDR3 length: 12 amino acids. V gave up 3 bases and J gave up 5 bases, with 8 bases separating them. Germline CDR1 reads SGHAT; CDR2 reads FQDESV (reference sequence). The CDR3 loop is CASSLLRDEQYF. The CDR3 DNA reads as TGTGCCAGCAGCTTGTTGCGGGACGAGCAGTACTTC.

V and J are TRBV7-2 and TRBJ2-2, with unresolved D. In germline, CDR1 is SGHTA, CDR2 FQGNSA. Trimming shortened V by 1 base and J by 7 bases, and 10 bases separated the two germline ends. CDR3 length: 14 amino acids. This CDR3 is CASSLELKRGELFF. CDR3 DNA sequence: TGTGCCAGCAGCTTAGAATTAAAGCGCGGGGAGCTGTTTTTT.

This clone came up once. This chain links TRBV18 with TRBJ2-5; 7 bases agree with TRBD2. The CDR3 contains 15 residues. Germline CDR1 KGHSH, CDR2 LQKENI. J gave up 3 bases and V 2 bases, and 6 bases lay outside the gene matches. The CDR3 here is CASSPTLSGEETQYF. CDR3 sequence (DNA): TGTGCCAGCTCACCAACCTTAAGCGGGGAAGAGACCCAGTACTTC.

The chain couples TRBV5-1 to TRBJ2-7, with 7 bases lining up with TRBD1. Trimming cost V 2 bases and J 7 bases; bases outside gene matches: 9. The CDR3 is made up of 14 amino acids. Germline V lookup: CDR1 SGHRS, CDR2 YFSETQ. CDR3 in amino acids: CASSLQGLSTEQYF. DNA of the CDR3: TGCGCCAGCAGCTTACAGGGGCTCTCTACGGAGCAGTACTTC.

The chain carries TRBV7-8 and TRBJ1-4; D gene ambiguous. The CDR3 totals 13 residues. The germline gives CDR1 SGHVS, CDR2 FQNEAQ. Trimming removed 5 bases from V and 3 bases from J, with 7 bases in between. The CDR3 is CASSPQSNEKLFF. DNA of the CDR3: TGTGCCAGCAGCCCCCAATCTAATGAAAAACTGTTTTTT. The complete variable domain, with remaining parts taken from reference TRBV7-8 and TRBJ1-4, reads GAGVSQSPRYKVAKRGQDVALRCDPISGHVSLFWYQQALGQGPEFLTYFQNEAQLDKSGLPSDRFFAERPEGSVSTLKIQRTQQEDSAVYLCASSPQSNEKLFFGSGTQLSVL.

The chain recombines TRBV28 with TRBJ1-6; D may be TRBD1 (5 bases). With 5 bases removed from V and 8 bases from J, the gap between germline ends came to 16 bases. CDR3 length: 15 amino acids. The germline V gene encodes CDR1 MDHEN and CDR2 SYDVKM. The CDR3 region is CASSRGTPRDSPLHF. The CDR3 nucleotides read TGTGCCAGCAGTCGCGGGACGCCTAGGGATTCACCCCTCCACTTT.

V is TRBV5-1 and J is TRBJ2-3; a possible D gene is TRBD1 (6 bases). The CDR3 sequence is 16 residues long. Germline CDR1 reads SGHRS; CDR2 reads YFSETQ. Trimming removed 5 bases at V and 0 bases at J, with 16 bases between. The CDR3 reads CASRGTPNWSTDTQYF. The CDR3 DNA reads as TGCGCCAGCAGAGGGACACCAAACTGGAGCACAGATACGCAGTATTTT.

CDR3 nucleotide sequence: TGTGCCAGTACCCCGGGACTAGCGGGAGGCCACGTATCCTACAATGAGCAGTTCTTC. Protein sequence: CASTPGLAGGHVSYNEQFF. V gene TRBV19 combines with J gene TRBJ2-1; TRBD2 aligns across 15 bases. CDR1 LNHDA and CDR2 SQIVND come from the germline V gene (reference sequence). J lost 1 base, V lost 7 bases, and 11 bases had no gene match. The CDR3 runs to 19 residues.

The CDR3 DNA reads TGCGCCAGCAGCTCGGGACTAGCGGGAGGGGTAGATACGCAGTATTTT. Protein sequence: CASSSGLAGGVDTQYF. This chain joins TRBV5-1 and TRBJ2-3, with 16 bases lining up with TRBD2. J gave up 5 bases and V 3 bases, and 3 bases lay outside the gene matches. The CDR3 runs 16 residues. Germline CDR1 and CDR2: SGHRS and YFSETQ.

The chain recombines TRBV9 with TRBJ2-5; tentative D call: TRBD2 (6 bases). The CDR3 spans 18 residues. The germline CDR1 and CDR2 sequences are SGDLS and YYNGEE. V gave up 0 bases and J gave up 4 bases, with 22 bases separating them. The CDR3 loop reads CASSVATGGSQRRETQYF. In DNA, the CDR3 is TGTGCCAGCAGCGTAGCTACAGGAGGGTCCCAAAGGCGAGAGACCCAGTACTTC.

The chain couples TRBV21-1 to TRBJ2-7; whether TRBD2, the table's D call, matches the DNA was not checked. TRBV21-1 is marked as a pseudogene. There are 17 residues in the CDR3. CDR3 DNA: TGTGCCAGCAGCTTTCGGACTAGCGGGAGGACTTCCTACGAGCAGTACTTC. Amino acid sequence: CASSFRTSGRTSYEQYF.

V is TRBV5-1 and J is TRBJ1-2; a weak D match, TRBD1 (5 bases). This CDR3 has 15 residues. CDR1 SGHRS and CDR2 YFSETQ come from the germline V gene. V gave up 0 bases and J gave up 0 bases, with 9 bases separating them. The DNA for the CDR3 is TGCGCCAGCAGCTTGGTGGGGACTTCTAACTATGGCTACACCTTC. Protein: CASSLVGTSNYGYTF.